These 29 T cell receptor beta chains share one sample of origin, sequenced in a study of blood T cell repertoires in COVID-19. TCRdb's table, derived via immunoSEQ multiplex PCR, lists solely in-frame clones and lacks some. The repertoire holds roughly 250,000 clones, with 85% as singletons. The sample consisted of peripheral blood. The receptors derive from a man aged 40-50 years with acute or convalescent COVID-19.

The genes are TRBV18 and TRBJ2-1; 9 nucleotides line up with TRBD1. V lost 2 bases, J lost 7 bases, and 6 bases stayed unmatched. The germline CDR1 and CDR2 sequences are KGHSH and LQKENI. The CDR3 extends over 15 amino acids. The DNA of the CDR3 is TGTGCCAGCTCACCAAACAGGGGGCATGCTAATGAGCAGTTCTTC. As protein: CASSPNRGHANEQFF.

This chain joins TRBV5-1 and TRBJ2-1, with D possibly being TRBD2 (5 bases). Germline V gene data show CDR1 as SGHRS and CDR2 as YFSETQ. V dropped 0 bases and J dropped 0 bases, with 10 bases sitting between them. This CDR3 is built from 16 residues. As DNA, the CDR3 is TGCGCCAGCAGCTTGGTCCCGGGGTTCTCCTACAATGAGCAGTTCTTC. This codes for CASSLVPGFSYNEQFF.

This chain links TRBV28 with TRBJ2-3; TRBD2 agrees at 12 bases. This CDR3 is built from 16 residues. Germline CDR1 and CDR2: MDHEN and SYDVKM. V was pared by 6 bases and J by 2 bases, with 6 bases of the junction left unmatched. Written as DNA, the CDR3 is TGTGCCAGCAGAGGACTAGCGGGGACCTACACAGATACGCAGTATTTT. Translation: CASRGLAGTYTDTQYF.

This clone showed up just a few times. This chain joins TRBV5-4 and TRBJ1-3; maybe TRBD1 (6 bases). Trimming took 0 bases from V and 7 from J, leaving 11 bases between them. Germline V CDR1 and CDR2: SGHNT, YYREEE (reference sequence). CDR3 length equals 14 residues. The CDR3 region has the DNA TGTGCCAGCAGCTTGGACAGGGTTGGGAACACCATATATTTT. Protein product: CASSLDRVGNTIYF.

V and J are TRBV14 and TRBJ1-2; 7 nucleotides match TRBD1. CDR1 SGHDN and CDR2 FVKESK come from the germline V gene. Trimming took 3 bases from V and 0 from J; bases not matched to a gene: 4. This CDR3 has 15 amino acids. In DNA form, the CDR3 reads TGTGCCAGCAGCCAGGGACAGATGCCTAACTATGGCTACACCTTC. Its translation: CASSQGQMPNYGYTF.

CDR3 sequence: CASSLAGGSGELFF. CDR3 bases: TGTGCCAGCAGCCTAGCGGGGGGTTCCGGGGAGCTGTTTTTT. The V and J genes are TRBV11-3 and TRBJ2-2; 11 bases align to TRBD2. This CDR3 spans 14 amino acids. The ends lost 5 bases at V and 6 bases at J; junction bases unmatched: 2. Per the germline V gene, CDR1 is SGHNT and CDR2 is YENEEA.

The chain employs TRBV18 and TRBJ1-6; weak D call: TRBD1 (5 bases). V lost 2 bases and J lost 8, with 7 bases in between. The CDR3 is made up of 13 amino acids. CDR1 and CDR2 from the germline V gene are KGHSH and LQKENI. CDR3 coding DNA: TGTGCCAGCTCACCATCGACAGATTCACCCCTCCACTTT. Residues: CASSPSTDSPLHF.

The V and J genes are TRBV30 and TRBJ2-3; tentative D call: TRBD2 (6 bases). V was cut by 5 bases and J by 4 bases, with 22 bases left in between. Germline-derived CDR1 and CDR2 are GTSNPN and SVGIG (reference sequence). The CDR3 extends over 16 amino acids. In DNA form, the CDR3 reads TGTGCCTGGGAGCCCCTTGAAGCGGGCACTGCAGATACGCAGTATTTT. Its protein product is CAWEPLEAGTADTQYF.

In this sample, this clone turned up a few times. The chain couples TRBV3-1 (or the pseudogene TRBV3-2) to TRBJ1-1, with D possibly being TRBD1 (5 bases). From germline, CDR1 is LGHDT and CDR2 YNNKEL (reference sequence). The CDR3 runs to 14 residues. V lost 2 bases and J 2 bases, leaving 9 bases between the germline ends. CDR3 DNA sequence: TGTGCCAGCAGCCAACGAGACAGTAACACTGAAGCTTTCTTT. Translated, it gives CASSQRDSNTEAFF.

This clone was counted only a few times. The chain has TRBV3-1 (or the pseudogene TRBV3-2) and TRBJ1-6; 9 positions agree with TRBD1. CDR3 length equals 13 residues. Per germline, CDR1 LGHDT and CDR2 YNNKEL (reference sequence). J lost 13 bases, V lost 3 bases, and 4 bases had no gene match. CDR3 region: CASSHTDRGPLHF. The CDR3 DNA follows: TGTGCCAGCAGCCACACGGACAGGGGCCCCCTCCACTTT.

A remark on this clone: The identical CDR3 is also encoded by other nucleotide sequences in the sample. The V call is TRBV28, the J call TRBJ1-2; D might be TRBD1 (5 bases). CDR3 length: 13 residues. V lost 6 bases to trimming and J lost 3 bases, with 11 bases between them. Germline V gives CDR1 MDHEN, CDR2 SYDVKM. Written as DNA, the CDR3 is TGTGCCAGCAGCCCCACGGGGGACTATGGCTACACCTTC. This codes for CASSPTGDYGYTF.

The rearrangement joins TRBV6-1 to TRBJ2-3, with 8 bases that match TRBD2. CDR1 is MNHNS, CDR2 SASEGT, per germline. This CDR3 is built from 15 residues. V trimming: 3 bases; J trimming: 0 bases; junction bases outside the gene matches: 2. The CDR3 DNA reads as TGTGCCAGCAGTGATGGCGGGGGGAGCACAGATACGCAGTATTTT. As protein: CASSDGGGSTDTQYF.

Comments on this clone: Germline is not matched at one junction end, which may reflect a read error. This chain uses TRBV7-7 with TRBJ1-1; tentatively, D is TRBD1 (5 bases). CDR1 SSHAT and CDR2 FNYEAQ come from the germline V gene (reference sequence). The CDR3 runs to 13 residues. CDR3 in amino acids: CASSSGRGGEAFF. The CDR3 DNA reads as TGTGCTAGCAGCTCGGGACGGGGGGGAGAAGCTTTCTTT.

This clone was seen only once. V and J are TRBV19 and TRBJ2-7; 7 nucleotides line up with TRBD1. CDR1 is LNHDA and CDR2 is SQIVND in the germline V gene (reference sequence). The CDR3 length is 15 residues. Losses at the gene ends were 4 bases for V and 1 base for J; bases not matched to a gene: 7. The CDR3 loop is CASSSSARGSYEQYF. The CDR3 coding sequence is TGTGCCAGTAGTAGTTCAGCCAGGGGGTCCTACGAGCAGTACTTC.

The sample holds one count of this clone. This chain connects TRBV7-2 to TRBJ2-1; 9 bases align to TRBD2. The J segment lost 7 bases and the V segment lost 6 bases, leaving 10 bases of the junction unmatched. Germline V CDR1 and CDR2: SGHTA, FQGNSA. The CDR3 is 15 residues long. The CDR3 here is CASRPGRGGKNEQFF. In nucleotides, the CDR3 is TGTGCCAGCAGACCGGGGCGGGGGGGAAAAAATGAGCAGTTCTTC.

The rearrangement joins TRBV3-1 (or the pseudogene TRBV3-2) to TRBJ2-4; 9 bases agree with TRBD1. Germline V gives CDR1 LGHDT, CDR2 YNNKEL (reference sequence). The CDR3 has 17 amino acids. J lost 7 bases, V lost 1 base, and 11 bases had no gene match. The CDR3 spells CASSQGPPTGGLNIQYF. In nucleotides, the CDR3 is TGTGCCAGCAGCCAAGGCCCCCCGACAGGGGGGTTGAACATTCAGTACTTC.

V gene TRBV7-8 combines with J gene TRBJ2-3, with 10 bases that match TRBD2. The CDR3 sequence is 18 residues long. Germline V gives CDR1 SGHVS, CDR2 FQNEAQ. Trimming removed 5 bases from V and 0 bases from J; junction bases left unmatched: 11. The CDR3 sequence is CASSPGLAGEHSTDTQYF. The CDR3 DNA is TGTGCCAGCAGCCCCGGGCTAGCGGGGGAACATAGCACAGATACGCAGTATTTT.

V gene TRBV5-6 combines with J gene TRBJ1-3, with a tentative D call TRBD1 (5 bases). Germline V gives CDR1 SGHDT, CDR2 YYEEEE. The CDR3 has 15 amino acids. V shed 4 bases and J shed 0 bases, with 11 bases lying between them. CDR3 in amino acids: CASSLTVGSGNTIYF. The CDR3, as DNA: TGTGCCAGCAGCCTGACAGTGGGCTCTGGAAACACCATATATTTT.

The J gene is TRBJ1-5, the V gene TRBV7-8, with D unresolved. CDR1 is SGHVS and CDR2 is FQNEAQ in the germline V gene. This CDR3 spans 13 amino acids. The V and J ends lost 5 bases and 6 bases respectively, with 11 bases between them. The CDR3 spells CASSPRVGQPQHF. The CDR3 bases are TGTGCCAGCAGCCCTCGGGTCGGTCAGCCCCAGCATTTT. Using reference TRBV7-8 and TRBJ1-5 for the parts outside the CDR3, the full variable domain is GAGVSQSPRYKVAKRGQDVALRCDPISGHVSLFWYQQALGQGPEFLTYFQNEAQLDKSGLPSDRFFAERPEGSVSTLKIQRTQQEDSAVYLCASSPRVGQPQHFGDGTRLSIL.

Comments on this clone: At one end, the junction sequence differs from germline, possibly due to a read error. The rearrangement uses TRBV27 and TRBJ2-3; 9 bases match TRBD1. CDR1 and CDR2 (germline): MNHEY, SMNVEV (reference sequence). This CDR3 has 17 residues. The CDR3 sequence is CASSWGDRVHHTGTQYF. The CDR3 DNA sequence: TGTGCCAGCAGTTGGGGGGACAGGGTTCATCACACAGGTACGCAGTATTTT.

This clone was seen a handful of times. The chain employs TRBV6-1 and TRBJ1-1; D is undetermined. Germline V CDR1 and CDR2: MNHNS, SASEGT. V lost 3 bases and J lost 7, with 12 bases in between. The CDR3 is made up of 13 amino acids. The CDR3 protein is CASSERSPLEAFF. CDR3 nucleotide sequence: TGTGCCAGCAGTGAGAGGAGCCCCCTTGAAGCTTTCTTT.

The V gene is TRBV19, the J gene TRBJ1-3; D is undetermined. CDR3 length: 12 residues. Germline values: CDR1 LNHDA, CDR2 SQIVND (reference sequence). V dropped 1 base and J dropped 9 bases, with 7 bases sitting between them. The CDR3 DNA sequence: TGTGCCAGTAGTATAGTGGAGGGCACCATATATTTT. Translation gives CASSIVEGTIYF.

The rearrangement uses TRBV27 and TRBJ1-1, with D hard to call. The germline V gene encodes CDR1 MNHEY and CDR2 SMNVEV (reference sequence). CDR3 length: 13 amino acids. Deletions cut 0 bases from V and 5 bases from J, with 7 bases between. CDR3 coding DNA: TGTGCCAGCAGTTTATCGAGGTGGACTGAAGCTTTCTTT. It is translated as CASSLSRWTEAFF.

V usage is TRBV27 and J usage is TRBJ1-4; the D gene is possibly TRBD1 (6 bases). The CDR3 spans 14 residues. Per the germline V gene, CDR1 is MNHEY and CDR2 is SMNVEV (reference sequence). The germline V and J ends were trimmed by 6 bases and 5 bases, with 13 bases remaining between them. This CDR3 is CASRTDRYNEKLFF. CDR3 DNA sequence: TGTGCCAGCAGGACCGACAGGTACAATGAAAAACTGTTTTTT.

The gene calls are TRBV7-2 and TRBJ1-2, with 9 nucleotides matching TRBD1. V dropped 4 bases and J dropped 5; count of bases not matched to a gene: 5. The germline gives CDR1 SGHTA, CDR2 FQGNSA. The CDR3 extends over 14 amino acids. The CDR3 is CASSSQGQGYGYTF. In DNA form, the CDR3 reads TGTGCCAGCAGCTCGCAGGGACAGGGATATGGCTACACCTTC.

The chain recombines TRBV7-6 with TRBJ2-7, with TRBD2 matching 10 bases. The germline CDR1 and CDR2 sequences are SGHVS and FNYEAQ. Losses at the gene ends were 1 base for V and 2 bases for J; bases not matched to a gene: 2. The CDR3 sequence is 15 residues long. CDR3 sequence reads: CASSLGLAGAYEQYF. Written as DNA, the CDR3 is TGTGCCAGCAGCTTAGGGCTAGCGGGGGCCTACGAGCAGTACTTC.

This chain links TRBV7-9 with TRBJ1-3; D gene unclear. Trimming cost V 5 bases and J 2 bases, with 10 bases left between them. The germline CDR1 and CDR2 sequences are SEHNR and FQNEAQ (reference sequence). CDR3 length: 14 residues. The CDR3 sequence is CASSTPGAGNTIYF. In DNA, the CDR3 is TGTGCCAGCAGCACTCCGGGTGCTGGAAACACCATATATTTT.

The CDR3 coding sequence is TGTGCCAGCAGTGGAGGACTAGCGGGGGACCAGGGGCAGTACTTC. It yields the protein CASSGGLAGDQGQYF. The V and J genes are TRBV2 and TRBJ2-7, with 13 bases fitting TRBD2. In germline, CDR1 is SNHLY, CDR2 FYNNEI. Unmatched junction bases numbered 9, after V lost 4 bases and J lost 9 bases. The CDR3 spans 15 residues.

This clone appeared a single time. The chain joins TRBV19 to TRBJ2-1, with 7 bases aligning to TRBD2. CDR1 LNHDA and CDR2 SQIVND come from the germline V gene (reference sequence). The V and J ends lost 4 bases and 6 bases, in that order; junction bases with no gene match: 6. The CDR3 totals 14 residues. The CDR3 region is CASSTPGTTNEQFF. The DNA for the CDR3 is TGTGCCAGTAGTACACCGGGGACTACCAATGAGCAGTTCTTC.